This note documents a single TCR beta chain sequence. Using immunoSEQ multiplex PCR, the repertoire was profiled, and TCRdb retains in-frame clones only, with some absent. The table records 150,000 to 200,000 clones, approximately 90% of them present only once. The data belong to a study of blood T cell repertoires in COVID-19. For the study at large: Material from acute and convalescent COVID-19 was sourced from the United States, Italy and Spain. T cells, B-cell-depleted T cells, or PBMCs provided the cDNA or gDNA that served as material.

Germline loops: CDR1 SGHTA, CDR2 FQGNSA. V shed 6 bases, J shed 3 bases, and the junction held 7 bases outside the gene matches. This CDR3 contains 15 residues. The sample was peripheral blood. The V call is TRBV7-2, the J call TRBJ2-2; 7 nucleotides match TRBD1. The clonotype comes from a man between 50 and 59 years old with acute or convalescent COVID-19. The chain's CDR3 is CASSTTGSYTGELFF. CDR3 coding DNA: TGTGCCAGCAGTACGACAGGGTCGTACACCGGGGAGCTGTTTTTT. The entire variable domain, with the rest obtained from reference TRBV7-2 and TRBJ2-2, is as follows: GAGVSQSPSNKVTEKGKDVELRCDPISGHTALYWYRQSLGQGLEFLIYFQGNSAPDKSGLPSDRFSAERTGGSVSTLTIQRTQQEDSAVYLCASSTTGSYTGELFFGEGSRLTVL.